Here is one T cell receptor (beta chain) with its context. This specimen belongs to a study of cytomegalovirus exposure and HLA in healthy donors. The CDR3 sequence is 15 residues long. V was clipped by 2 bases and J by 3 bases, with 12 bases between them. CDR1 SGHVS and CDR2 FQNEAQ come from the germline V gene. In the PCR, 60 Vbeta and 13 Jbeta primers were used. Here immunoSEQ multiplex PCR was the method, and the copy in TCRdb shows in-frame clones only, minus some. Seen here are about 120,000 clones, roughly 80% observed once, and the top ten hold about 3%. This chain connects TRBV7-8 to TRBJ2-3, with D perhaps matching TRBD2 (5 bases). This TCR came from a woman in her thirties or forties in good health and CMV-seropositive. The material sequenced was PBMCs. The CDR3 loop reads CASSLLPGKTDTQYF. CDR3 nucleotide sequence: TGTGCCAGCAGCTTATTACCCGGGAAGACAGATACGCAGTATTTT. The full variable domain, its missing parts supplied by reference TRBV7-8 and TRBJ2-3, is GAGVSQSPRYKVAKRGQDVALRCDPISGHVSLFWYQQALGQGPEFLTYFQNEAQLDKSGLPSDRFFAERPEGSVSTLKIQRTQQEDSAVYLCASSLLPGKTDTQYFGPGTRLTVL.